This entry describes one T cell receptor beta chain. The entry originates in a study of ipilimumab plus nivolumab after autologous stem cell transplantation. Looking at the study overall: The myeloma group: high-risk transplant-naive, or relapse within 3 years after first autologous transplant.

Repertoires were generated with immunoSEQ multiplex PCR, while TCRdb's copy carries only in-frame clones and drops some. This sample has tens of thousands of clones, with 80% to 95% found just once. CDR3 length: 14 amino acids. Germline loops: CDR1 KGHSH, CDR2 LQKENI. Losses at the gene ends were 0 bases for V and 6 bases for J; bases not matched to a gene: 5. This sequence was found in a male donor with multiple myeloma. The V gene is TRBV18, the J gene TRBJ2-7; 7 bases match TRBD1. The sample consisted of PBMCs, taken in a trial of ipilimumab plus nivolumab as post-transplant consolidation. CDR3 protein: CASSPPRAGGEQYF. For the CDR3, the DNA is TGTGCCAGCTCACCACCGAGGGCAGGGGGCGAGCAGTACTTC.